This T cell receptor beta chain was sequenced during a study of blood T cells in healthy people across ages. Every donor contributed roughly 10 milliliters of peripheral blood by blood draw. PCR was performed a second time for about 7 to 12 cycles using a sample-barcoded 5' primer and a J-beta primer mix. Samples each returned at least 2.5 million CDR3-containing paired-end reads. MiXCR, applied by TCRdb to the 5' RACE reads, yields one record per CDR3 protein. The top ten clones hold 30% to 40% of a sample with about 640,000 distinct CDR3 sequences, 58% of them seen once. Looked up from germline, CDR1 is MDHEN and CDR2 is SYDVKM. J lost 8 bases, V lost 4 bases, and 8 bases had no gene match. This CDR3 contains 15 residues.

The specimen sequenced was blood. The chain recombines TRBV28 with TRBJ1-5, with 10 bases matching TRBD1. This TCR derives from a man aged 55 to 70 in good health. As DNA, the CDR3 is TGTGCCAGCAGTTCCCCCGGGACAGGGGTAAAGCCCCAGCATTTT. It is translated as CASSSPGTGVKPQHF.